This T cell receptor beta chain comes out of a study of PD-L1 blockade in urothelial cancer. Study summary: Analyses used blood from 3 weeks (second dose) and 6 weeks after treatment start.

The V gene's germline CDR1 is LNHNV and CDR2 YYDKDF (reference sequence). V lost 0 bases to trimming and J lost 4 bases, with 10 bases between them. The CDR3 runs 15 residues. The protocol was immunoSEQ multiplex PCR, while the TCRdb copy is restricted to in-frame clones and leaves out a portion. The data show roughly 55,000 clones, 86% seen once. The time point is: pretreatment peripheral blood. Each patient's cancer was a locally advanced or metastatic urothelial carcinoma. This TCR came from a man in his 60s with urothelial cancer. The sample in question was PBMCs, obtained around atezolizumab (anti-PD-L1) treatment. The chain links TRBV15 to TRBJ1-5; D unclear. CDR3 sequence reads: CATSREHTANQPQHF. CDR3 nucleotides: TGTGCCACCAGCAGAGAGCATACAGCTAATCAGCCCCAGCATTTT.